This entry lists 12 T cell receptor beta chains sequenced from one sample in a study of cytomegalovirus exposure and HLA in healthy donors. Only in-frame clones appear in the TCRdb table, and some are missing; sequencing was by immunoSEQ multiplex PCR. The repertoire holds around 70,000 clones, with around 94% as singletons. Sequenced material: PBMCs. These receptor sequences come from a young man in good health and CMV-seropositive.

This CDR3 is CASSLGAEAFF. The DNA of the CDR3 is TGTGCCAGCAGTTTAGGAGCTGAAGCTTTCTTT. The J gene is TRBJ1-1, the V gene TRBV28; D is unclear. Trimming pared 2 bases from V and 6 bases from J, leaving 4 bases between. The germline V gene has CDR1 MDHEN and CDR2 SYDVKM. The CDR3 runs 11 residues.

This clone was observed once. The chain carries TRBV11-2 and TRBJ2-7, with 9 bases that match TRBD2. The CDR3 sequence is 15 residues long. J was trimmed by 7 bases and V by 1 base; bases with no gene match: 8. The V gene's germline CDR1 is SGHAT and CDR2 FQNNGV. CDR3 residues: CASSLGAGGPVEQYF. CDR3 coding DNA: TGTGCCAGCAGCTTAGGGGCGGGAGGGCCGGTGGAGCAGTACTTC.

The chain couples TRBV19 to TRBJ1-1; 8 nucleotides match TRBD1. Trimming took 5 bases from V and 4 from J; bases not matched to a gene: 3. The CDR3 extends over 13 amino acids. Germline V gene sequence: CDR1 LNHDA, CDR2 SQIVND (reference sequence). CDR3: CASSQGAGTEAFF. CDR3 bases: TGTGCCAGTAGTCAGGGGGCGGGCACTGAAGCTTTCTTT.

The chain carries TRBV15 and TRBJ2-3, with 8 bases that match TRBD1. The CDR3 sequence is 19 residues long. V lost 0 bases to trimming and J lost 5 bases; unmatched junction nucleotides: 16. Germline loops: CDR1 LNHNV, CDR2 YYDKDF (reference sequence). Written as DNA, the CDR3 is TGTGCCACCAGCAGAGATCGTAGCGCACTCAGGGGGCACGGAGATACGCAGTATTTT. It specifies CATSRDRSALRGHGDTQYF.

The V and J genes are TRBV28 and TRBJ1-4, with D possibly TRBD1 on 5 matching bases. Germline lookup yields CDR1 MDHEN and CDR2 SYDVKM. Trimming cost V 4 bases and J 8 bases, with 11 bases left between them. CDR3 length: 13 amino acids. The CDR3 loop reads CASSYADREKLFF. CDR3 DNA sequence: TGTGCCAGCAGTTATGCCGACAGAGAAAAACTGTTTTTT.

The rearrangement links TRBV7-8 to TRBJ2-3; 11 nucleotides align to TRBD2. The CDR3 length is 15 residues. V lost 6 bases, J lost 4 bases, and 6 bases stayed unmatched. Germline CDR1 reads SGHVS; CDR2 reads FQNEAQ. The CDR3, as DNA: TGTGCCAGCAGTACTAGCGGGGGAGGCGCAGATACGCAGTATTTT. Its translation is CASSTSGGGADTQYF.

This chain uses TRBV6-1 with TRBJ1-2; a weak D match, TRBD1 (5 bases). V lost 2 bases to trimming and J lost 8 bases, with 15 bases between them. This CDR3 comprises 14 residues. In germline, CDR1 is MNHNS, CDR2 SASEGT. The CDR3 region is CASSETPQGGGYTF. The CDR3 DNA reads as TGTGCCAGCAGTGAAACCCCCCAGGGTGGCGGCTACACCTTC.

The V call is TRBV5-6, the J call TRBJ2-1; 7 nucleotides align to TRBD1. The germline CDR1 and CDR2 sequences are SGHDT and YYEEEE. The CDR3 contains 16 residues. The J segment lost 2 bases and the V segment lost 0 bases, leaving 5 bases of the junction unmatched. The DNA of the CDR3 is TGTGCCAGCAGCTTGGCCGGGACAGCCGCCTACAATGAGCAGTTCTTC. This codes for CASSLAGTAAYNEQFF.

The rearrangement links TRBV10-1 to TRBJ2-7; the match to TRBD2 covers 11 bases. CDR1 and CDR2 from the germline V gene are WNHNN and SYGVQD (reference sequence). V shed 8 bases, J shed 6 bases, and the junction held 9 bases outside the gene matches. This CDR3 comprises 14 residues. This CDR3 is CASSTSGRFGEQYF. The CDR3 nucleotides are TGCGCCAGCTCTACTAGCGGGAGATTTGGCGAGCAGTACTTC.

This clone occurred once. The CDR3 bases are TGTGCCAGCAGTTTTGACAGATGGCAGCCCCAGCATTTT. Amino acid sequence: CASSFDRWQPQHF. This chain uses TRBV6-1 with TRBJ1-5; tentatively, D is TRBD1 (5 bases). The germline V and J ends were trimmed by 5 bases and 7 bases, with 12 bases remaining between them. There are 13 residues in the CDR3. Germline CDR1 reads MNHNS; CDR2 reads SASEGT.

Here the CDR3 DNA reads TGTGCCAGCAGACAGGGGGCGGGGTGGAACACTGAAGCTTTCTTT. Its translation: CASRQGAGWNTEAFF. The gene calls are TRBV2 and TRBJ1-1, with 9 positions matching TRBD1. CDR1 is SNHLY, CDR2 FYNNEI, per germline. This CDR3 contains 15 residues. The junction had 6 bases not matched to a gene; V was cut back by 6 bases and J by 1 base.

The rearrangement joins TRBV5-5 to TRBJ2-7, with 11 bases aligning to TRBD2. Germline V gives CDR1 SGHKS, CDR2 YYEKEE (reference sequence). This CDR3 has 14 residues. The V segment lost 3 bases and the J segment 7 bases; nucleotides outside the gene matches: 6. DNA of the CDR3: TGTGCCAGCAGCTCGGGACTAGCGGTCTATGAGCAGTACTTC. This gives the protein CASSSGLAVYEQYF. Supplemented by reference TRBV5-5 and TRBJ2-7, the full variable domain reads DAGVTQSPTHLIKTRGQQVTLRCSPISGHKSVSWYQQVLGQGPQFIFQYYEKEERGRGNFPDRFSARQFPNYSSELNVNALLLGDSALYLCASSSGLAVYEQYFGPGTRLTVT.